This T cell receptor (beta chain) derives from a study of blood T cells in healthy people across ages. Study-wide results and limits: Estimates drawn from one million T cells were deemed to understate diversity. Possibly confounding the expanded clonotype changes was the fact that donor CMV status was unknown. The long-lived group displayed more naive CD4+ cells, plus higher diversity, than the aged donors did.

Caucasian, healthy and from Russia, the donors were aged between roughly 6 and 95. Germline V gives CDR1 MGHRA, CDR2 YSYEKL. The CDR3 extends over 18 amino acids. Trimming pared 0 bases from V and 0 bases from J, leaving 14 bases between. This clonotype was recorded once. Its antigen is undetermined. A second roughly 6 to 11 cycle PCR used barcoded and J-beta primers. Each CDR3 protein gets one entry after TCRdb re-called the 5' RACE reads with MiXCR. Of fewer than 2,000,000 distinct CDR3 sequences listed, 30% to 40% are singletons. This clonotype was obtained from a human donor in good health. V is TRBV4-1 and J is TRBJ1-4; D not certain. Sequences were obtained from blood. The CDR3 DNA follows: TGCGCCAGCAGCCAAGATCTAGGCAGACCGACAACTAATGAAAAACTGTTTTTT. It translates to CASSQDLGRPTTNEKLFF.